The 23 T cell receptor beta chains reported below all come from one sample, sequenced in a study of T cell responses to AZD1222 COVID-19 vaccine. Clones were sequenced by immunoSEQ multiplex PCR, and TCRdb holds only the in-frame ones, with some missing. The data hold 120,000 to 150,000 clones, with roughly 91% observed a single time. The sample was peripheral blood, taken on day 0 of AZD1222 vaccination. All receptors come from an adult in good health.

The rearrangement links TRBV3-1 (or the pseudogene TRBV3-2) to TRBJ1-1, with D hard to call. Trimming left V 0 bases short and J 1 base short, with 27 bases between. Per the germline V gene, CDR1 is LGHDT and CDR2 is YNNKEL (reference sequence). The CDR3 is made up of 21 amino acids. CDR3 residues: CASSQDPRSAAGVSANTEAFF. The CDR3 DNA reads TGTGCCAGCAGCCAAGATCCAAGATCCGCGGCAGGAGTCTCAGCGAACACTGAAGCTTTCTTT.

The genes are TRBV12-5 and TRBJ1-1; D uncertain. Trimming took 0 bases from V and 0 from J, leaving 14 bases between them. Germline loops: CDR1 LGHNT, CDR2 FRNRAP. This CDR3 spans 17 amino acids. The CDR3 is CASGLVLDRRMNTEAFF. CDR3 DNA sequence: TGTGCTAGTGGTTTGGTACTCGACCGGAGGATGAACACTGAAGCTTTCTTT.

V usage is TRBV7-6 and J usage is TRBJ2-5; D call uncertain. V dropped 5 bases and J dropped 5 bases, with 9 bases sitting between them. This CDR3 has 12 residues. Germline CDR1 and CDR2: SGHVS and FNYEAQ. DNA of the CDR3: TGTGCCAGCAGCCCCTTTGGGGAGACCCAGTACTTC. Protein: CASSPFGETQYF.

The J gene is TRBJ1-1, the V gene TRBV12-3 or TRBV12-4; 7 bases agree with TRBD1. Germline trimming cut 5 bases from V and 7 bases from J; bases unmatched to any gene: 1. This CDR3 contains 11 residues. Here the CDR3 reads CASSRDSEAFF. CDR3 coding DNA: TGTGCCAGCAGTCGGGACAGTGAAGCTTTCTTT.

This chain uses TRBV7-2 with TRBJ2-3; D could derive from TRBD1 or TRBD2 (6 bases each). CDR1 and CDR2 from the germline V gene are SGHTA and FQGNSA. This CDR3 region has 16 residues. The V and J ends lost 1 base and 2 bases respectively, with 13 bases between them. In DNA form, the CDR3 reads TGTGCCAGCAGCTTAGTAGGGGGGCTGGACACAGATACGCAGTATTTT. Translation gives CASSLVGGLDTDTQYF. The full variable domain, with the rest looked up from reference TRBV7-2 and TRBJ2-3, is GAGVSQSPSNKVTEKGKDVELRCDPISGHTALYWYRQSLGQGLEFLIYFQGNSAPDKSGLPSDRFSAERTGGSVSTLTIQRTQQEDSAVYLCASSLVGGLDTDTQYFGPGTRLTVL.

J is TRBJ1-2 and V is TRBV2; 7 nucleotides line up with TRBD1. Looked up from germline, CDR1 is SNHLY and CDR2 is FYNNEI. The V gene end was trimmed by 5 bases and the J gene end by 14 bases; junction bases not matched to a gene: 14. This CDR3 has 13 amino acids. The CDR3 reads CASSTGPGRGRTF. For the CDR3, the DNA is TGTGCCAGCAGTACCGGACCAGGGAGGGGGCGAACCTTC. Filled out from reference TRBV2 and TRBJ1-2, the complete variable domain reads EPEVTQTPSHQVTQMGQEVILRCVPISNHLYFYWYRQILGQKVEFLVSFYNNEISEKSEIFDDQFSVERPDGSNFTLKIRSTKLEDSAMYFCASSTGPGRGRTFGSGTRLTVV.

The chain uses TRBV15 and TRBJ1-1; weak D call: TRBD1 (6 bases). V shed 9 bases and J shed 7 bases, with 21 bases lying between them. The CDR3 totals 14 residues. Germline CDR1 reads LNHNV; CDR2 reads YYDKDF (reference sequence). The CDR3, as DNA: TGTGCCACGGGGAGTCGGCAGGGGCAGAGTGAAGCTTTCTTT. Encoded protein: CATGSRQGQSEAFF.

The gene calls are TRBV20-1 and TRBJ2-7; D unclear. CDR1 and CDR2 from the germline V gene are DFQATT and SNEGSKA (reference sequence). The CDR3 consists of 11 residues. V lost 7 bases and J lost 4, with 11 bases in between. Here the CDR3 DNA reads TGCAGTGTGAGGACGACTTACGAGCAGTACTTC. This translates into CSVRTTYEQYF.

This clone was seen once. V is TRBV6-5 and J is TRBJ1-6; the D gene is possibly TRBD1 (5 bases). Trimming stripped 2 bases from V and 8 bases from J, with 10 bases between. Germline V gives CDR1 MNHEY, CDR2 SVGAGI. There are 14 residues in the CDR3. The CDR3 DNA is TGTGCCAGCAGTTACGTGGCCAGGGATTCACCCCTCCACTTT. Amino acid sequence: CASSYVARDSPLHF.

The chain combines TRBV5-4 with TRBJ2-1; a weak D match, TRBD2 (6 bases). The CDR3 has 16 amino acids. With 4 bases removed from V and 9 bases from J, the gap between germline ends came to 23 bases. Per the germline V gene, CDR1 is SGHNT and CDR2 is YYREEE (reference sequence). CDR3 loop: CASSNPRDSSVGEQFF. The CDR3 DNA is TGTGCCAGCAGCAACCCCCGGGACTCCTCGGTAGGTGAGCAGTTCTTC.

This sequence joins TRBV5-1 and TRBJ2-3; 12 bases are shared with TRBD2. Germline CDR1 is SGHRS and CDR2 is YFSETQ. This CDR3 has 17 residues. With 4 bases clipped from V and 4 bases from J, the junction kept 10 bases outside the gene matches. The chain's CDR3 is CASSNGLAGLNADTQYF. The CDR3 region has the DNA TGCGCCAGCAGCAATGGACTAGCGGGGTTAAACGCAGATACGCAGTATTTT. Combining the CDR3 with reference TRBV5-1 and TRBJ2-3 gives the whole variable domain KAGVTQTPRYLIKTRGQQVTLSCSPISGHRSVSWYQQTPGQGLQFLFEYFSETQRNKGNFPGRFSGRQFSNSRSEMNVSTLELGDSALYLCASSNGLAGLNADTQYFGPGTRLTVL.

This chain connects TRBV18 to TRBJ1-3, with a weak D call TRBD1 (6 bases). The CDR3 runs to 18 residues. Deletions cut 0 bases from V and 0 bases from J, with 15 bases between. In germline, CDR1 is KGHSH, CDR2 LQKENI. The CDR3 loop is CASSPPSKTGYSGNTIYF. CDR3 coding DNA: TGTGCCAGCTCACCACCGTCGAAAACAGGGTACTCTGGAAACACCATATATTTT. The full variable domain, in which reference TRBV18 and TRBJ1-3 provide the parts outside the CDR3, is NAGVMQNPRHLVRRRGQEARLRCSPMKGHSHVYWYRQLPEEGLKFMVYLQKENIIDESGMPKERFSAEFPKEGPSILRIQQVVRGDSAAYFCASSPPSKTGYSGNTIYFGEGSWLTVV.

The CDR3 region has the DNA TGTGCCAGCAGTCGGGTCGCAGGGGACTATGGCTACACCTTC. Protein: CASSRVAGDYGYTF. The chain uses TRBV27 and TRBJ1-2, with D perhaps matching TRBD1 (6 bases). Trimming stripped 5 bases from V and 3 bases from J, with 13 bases between. Germline V gene sequence: CDR1 MNHEY, CDR2 SMNVEV (reference sequence). The CDR3 contains 14 residues.

The chain uses TRBV7-2 and TRBJ1-1, with no clear D. The CDR3 has 14 residues. Trimming stripped 2 bases from V and 2 bases from J, with 9 bases between. The germline V gene has CDR1 SGHTA and CDR2 FQGNSA. The CDR3 sequence: CASSLIPTNTEAFF. In DNA form, the CDR3 reads TGTGCCAGCAGCTTAATCCCGACCAACACTGAAGCTTTCTTT.

The V and J genes are TRBV5-1 and TRBJ1-5; D is unclear. The V end was cut by 0 bases, the J end by 9 bases, with 13 bases between. In germline, CDR1 is SGHRS, CDR2 YFSETQ. CDR3 length: 14 residues. CDR3 sequence reads: CASSLDSSPGPQHF. As DNA, the CDR3 is TGCGCCAGCAGCTTGGACAGTAGCCCGGGGCCCCAGCATTTT.

V usage is TRBV19 and J usage is TRBJ2-2, with 8 nucleotides matching TRBD2. The length of the CDR3 is 15 residues. Trimming took 6 bases from V and 1 from J; bases not matched to a gene: 4. Germline V gene sequence: CDR1 LNHDA, CDR2 SQIVND (reference sequence). CDR3 protein: CASRKLAENTGELFF. CDR3 in DNA: TGTGCCAGTAGGAAACTAGCGGAGAACACCGGGGAGCTGTTTTTT.

The chain has TRBV24-1 and TRBJ1-2; 9 nucleotides match TRBD1. V lost 8 bases, J lost 2 bases, and 26 bases stayed unmatched. This CDR3 comprises 21 residues. From germline, CDR1 is KGHDR and CDR2 SFDVKD. CDR3 amino acids: CATNRGRKNTTRAGENYGYTF. The CDR3, as DNA: TGTGCCACCAACAGGGGGCGAAAAAATACCACTAGAGCCGGGGAGAACTATGGCTACACCTTC.

The chain couples TRBV10-2 to TRBJ2-5; D unclear. The ends were cut back, 6 bases at V and 4 bases at J, with 12 bases in the middle. The CDR3 contains 13 residues. CDR1 and CDR2 from the germline V gene are WSHSY and SAAADI. CDR3 nucleotides: TGCGCCAGCAGCTTGAGTTGGCGAGAGACCCAGTACTTC. It is translated as CASSLSWRETQYF.

The V call is TRBV4-1, the J call TRBJ1-2, with TRBD1 as a possible D gene (6 bases). The V and J ends lost 9 bases and 2 bases respectively, with 7 bases between them. CDR1 MGHRA and CDR2 YSYEKL come from the germline V gene. This CDR3 comprises 11 residues. CDR3 DNA sequence: TGCGCCAGTGGGACAAACTATGGCTACACCTTC. It specifies CASGTNYGYTF.

The V gene is TRBV2, the J gene TRBJ1-2, with D possibly matching TRBD1 (6 bases). Trimming stripped 1 base from V and 5 bases from J, with 14 bases between. Germline CDR1 SNHLY, CDR2 FYNNEI. The CDR3 sequence is 15 residues long. CDR3 sequence reads: CASSEGRRGEYGYTF. As DNA, the CDR3 is TGTGCCAGCAGTGAAGGGCGTAGGGGGGAGTATGGCTACACCTTC. Using reference TRBV2 and TRBJ1-2 for the parts outside the CDR3, the full variable domain is EPEVTQTPSHQVTQMGQEVILRCVPISNHLYFYWYRQILGQKVEFLVSFYNNEISEKSEIFDDQFSVERPDGSNFTLKIRSTKLEDSAMYFCASSEGRRGEYGYTFGSGTRLTVV.

The chain uses TRBV7-9 and TRBJ1-3, with D possibly TRBD1 on 5 matching bases. Germline CDR1 and CDR2: SEHNR and FQNEAQ (reference sequence). The length of the CDR3 is 15 residues. V was pared by 5 bases and J by 4 bases, with 15 bases between. This chain's CDR3 is CASSAKGVRGNTIYF. CDR3 DNA sequence: TGTGCCAGCAGCGCGAAAGGGGTTAGAGGAAACACCATATATTTT.

The chain uses TRBV2 and TRBJ2-7; TRBD2 matches 7 bases. This CDR3 is built from 14 residues. Germline V gives CDR1 SNHLY, CDR2 FYNNEI. After removal of 8 bases from V and 3 bases from J, the junction contained 10 bases not matched to a gene. CDR3 amino acids: CASELAGTIYEQYF. The CDR3 DNA follows: TGTGCCAGCGAGTTGGCAGGGACTATCTACGAGCAGTACTTC.

The chain couples TRBV6-5 to TRBJ1-1, with D unclear. V shed 5 bases and J shed 0 bases, with 7 bases lying between them. This CDR3 contains 13 residues. The germline V gene encodes CDR1 MNHEY and CDR2 SVGAGI. In nucleotides, the CDR3 is TGTGCCAGCAGTAGTCTGATGAACACTGAAGCTTTCTTT. Translation: CASSSLMNTEAFF.